This TCR beta chain emerged from a study of blood T cells in healthy people across ages. Study results and limitations: Possibly, changes in expanded clonotypes were confounded because donor CMV status was unknown.

For the second PCR, which ran for roughly 6 to 12 cycles, a sample-barcoded 5' primer and a J-beta primer mix were used. Every cDNA was tagged by a template-switch adaptor with 12 random nucleotides. Using its own MiXCR run on the 5' RACE reads, TCRdb lists one record per CDR3 protein. The sample comprises around 620,000 distinct CDR3 sequences, roughly 28% of which are singletons, and roughly 18% rests with the top ten. This clonotype was counted a few times. What it binds is unknown. PBMCs, at least 6.5 million per sample, were isolated. CDR3 length: 14 residues. V lost 0 bases to trimming and J lost 5 bases, with 10 bases between them. Germline assignment: CDR1 SGHRS and CDR2 YFSETQ.

This receptor was obtained from a woman between 65 and 79 years old in good health. The sample taken for sequencing was blood. This chain links TRBV5-1 with TRBJ2-3; a weak D match, TRBD2 (5 bases). The CDR3 bases are TGCGCCAGCAGCTTGGAGCCCCGGGGAGATACGCAGTATTTT. It is translated as CASSLEPRGDTQYF.